The 26 T cell receptor beta chains in this list originate from one sample, sequenced in a study of blood T cell repertoires in COVID-19. Produced via immunoSEQ multiplex PCR; TCRdb's table is partial and in-frame only. The data show 65,000 to 75,000 clones, approximately 87% seen once. The sample was peripheral blood. All receptors come from a man aged 45-65 years with active COVID-19.

This chain's CDR3 is CASSVQGPTYEQYF. Here the CDR3 DNA reads TGCGCCAGCAGCGTACAGGGTCCAACCTACGAGCAGTACTTC. This sequence joins TRBV5-1 and TRBJ2-7; perhaps TRBD1 as D (6 bases). V lost 4 bases and J 2 bases, leaving 13 bases between the germline ends. The V gene's germline CDR1 is SGHRS and CDR2 YFSETQ. The CDR3 is made up of 14 amino acids.

CDR3 amino acids: CASSAGGTDTQYF. The CDR3 nucleotides read TGTGCCAGCTCAGCCGGGGGCACAGATACGCAGTATTTT. This chain connects TRBV18 to TRBJ2-3, with D tentatively TRBD2 (5 bases). CDR3 size: 13 residues. Germline assignment: CDR1 KGHSH and CDR2 LQKENI. The germline V and J ends were trimmed by 5 bases and 1 base, with 7 bases remaining between them.

The chain carries TRBV18 and TRBJ1-5; D remains ambiguous. The CDR3 sequence is 14 residues long. Germline V gene lookup returns CDR1 KGHSH and CDR2 LQKENI. Trimming removed 4 bases at V and 7 bases at J, with 14 bases between. The CDR3 region has the DNA TGTGCCAGCTCACTCCAAGCCGAGTTACAGCCCCAGCATTTT. Its protein product is CASSLQAELQPQHF.

The table lists this clone with a count of one. The J gene is TRBJ1-6, the V gene TRBV5-6; no clear D gene. V lost 0 bases and J 0 bases, leaving 7 bases between the germline ends. The germline V gene encodes CDR1 SGHDT and CDR2 YYEEEE. The CDR3 is made up of 16 amino acids. The CDR3 DNA reads TGTGCCAGCAGCTTGGAGGGAGCCTCCTATAATTCACCCCTCCACTTT. Translating gives CASSLEGASYNSPLHF.

This chain connects TRBV5-3 to TRBJ2-1; 8 bases align to TRBD2. TRBV5-3 is an open reading frame whose function is uncertain. Germline trimming cut 5 bases from V and 3 bases from J; bases unmatched to any gene: 19. The CDR3 sequence is 19 residues long. CDR3 region: CARRSHPGLAGIHYNEQFF. The CDR3 nucleotides are TGTGCCAGAAGATCGCACCCCGGACTAGCAGGGATTCACTACAATGAGCAGTTCTTC.

This chain connects TRBV6-5 to TRBJ2-7; 7 bases match TRBD2. This CDR3 is 14 amino acids long. Germline lookup yields CDR1 MNHEY and CDR2 SVGAGI. V shed 2 bases and J 2 bases; nucleotides not matched to a gene: 3. This chain's CDR3 is CASSYSGNAYEQYF. In DNA form, the CDR3 reads TGTGCCAGCAGTTACAGCGGGAACGCCTACGAGCAGTACTTC.

This chain's CDR3 is CASSSLGLSVGDTQYF. The DNA of the CDR3 is TGTGCCAGCAGCTCCCTAGGACTTTCAGTAGGAGATACGCAGTATTTT. The chain joins TRBV7-2 to TRBJ2-3, with a tentative D call TRBD2 (5 bases). CDR3 length: 16 residues. The ends were cut back, 4 bases at V and 5 bases at J, with 19 bases in the middle. Looked up from germline, CDR1 is SGHTA and CDR2 is FQGNSA. Variable domain in full (rest from reference TRBV7-2 and TRBJ2-3): GAGVSQSPSNKVTEKGKDVELRCDPISGHTALYWYRQSLGQGLEFLIYFQGNSAPDKSGLPSDRFSAERTGGSVSTLTIQRTQQEDSAVYLCASSSLGLSVGDTQYFGPGTRLTVL.

The chain joins TRBV29-1 to TRBJ1-2; 11 bases map to TRBD1. CDR1 is SQVTM and CDR2 is ANQGSEA in the germline V gene. V dropped 7 bases and J dropped 8; count of bases not matched to a gene: 12. The length of the CDR3 is 14 residues. The CDR3 DNA reads TGCAGCGCGGCCAGTGGCGGGACAGGGGGAGGCTACACCTTC. It codes for CSAASGGTGGGYTF. The variable domain in full, completed from reference TRBV29-1 and TRBJ1-2, reads SAVISQKPSRDICQRGTSLTIQCQVDSQVTMMFWYRQQPGQSLTLIATANQGSEATYESGFVIDKFPISRPNLTFSTLTVSNMSPEDSSIYLCSAASGGTGGGYTFGSGTRLTVV.

V gene TRBV6-5 combines with J gene TRBJ1-1, with 11 positions matching TRBD1. The length of the CDR3 is 15 residues. CDR1 is MNHEY, CDR2 SVGAGI, per germline. The J segment lost 0 bases and the V segment lost 9 bases, leaving 6 bases of the junction unmatched. The CDR3 here is CASRWTGGMNTEAFF. The CDR3 nucleotides read TGTGCCAGTAGGTGGACAGGGGGCATGAACACTGAAGCTTTCTTT.

This clone was found once. The chain links TRBV19 to TRBJ1-4, with 9 bases lining up with TRBD1. The CDR3 is 15 amino acids. CDR1 and CDR2 (germline): LNHDA, SQIVND (reference sequence). Trimming took 4 bases from V and 4 from J; bases not matched to a gene: 4. CDR3 amino acids: CASSRDRADNEKLFF. CDR3 coding DNA: TGTGCCAGTAGTAGGGACAGGGCAGATAATGAAAAACTGTTTTTT.

The rearrangement links TRBV4-3 to TRBJ1-5; D not resolved. The length of the CDR3 is 13 residues. V was cut by 0 bases and J by 8 bases, with 8 bases left in between. Germline assignment: CDR1 LGHNA and CDR2 YSLEER. The CDR3 DNA sequence: TGCGCCAGCAGCCAAGATCCCCGCGAGCCCCAGCATTTT. Its translation is CASSQDPREPQHF.

The chain has TRBV18 and TRBJ1-5; D call uncertain. V shed 3 bases and J shed 6 bases, with 9 bases lying between them. The length of the CDR3 is 13 residues. Germline lookup yields CDR1 KGHSH and CDR2 LQKENI. The CDR3 is CASSPGDRQPQHF. The CDR3 coding sequence is TGTGCCAGCTCACCCGGGGATCGTCAGCCCCAGCATTTT.

V gene TRBV2 combines with J gene TRBJ2-2, with D tentatively TRBD1 (6 bases). The V gene lost 11 bases and the J gene lost 6 bases, with 16 bases spanning the gap. CDR1 SNHLY and CDR2 FYNNEI come from the germline V gene. The length of the CDR3 is 13 residues. CDR3 region: CASYREWAGELFF. The CDR3 bases are TGTGCCTCCTACAGGGAGTGGGCCGGGGAGCTGTTTTTT. Based on the CDR3 plus reference TRBV2 and TRBJ2-2, the full variable domain is EPEVTQTPSHQVTQMGQEVILRCVPISNHLYFYWYRQILGQKVEFLVSFYNNEISEKSEIFDDQFSVERPDGSNFTLKIRSTKLEDSAMYFCASYREWAGELFFGEGSRLTVL.

This rearrangement joins TRBV30 to TRBJ2-7, with D hard to call. V gave up 0 bases and J gave up 2 bases, with 8 bases separating them. This CDR3 is 13 amino acids long. CDR1 and CDR2 from the germline V gene are GTSNPN and SVGIG (reference sequence). The CDR3 is CAWSVAGPYEQYF. The CDR3 DNA sequence: TGTGCCTGGAGTGTAGCAGGCCCCTACGAGCAGTACTTC.

The chain couples TRBV5-4 to TRBJ2-3; 7 bases line up with TRBD1. After removal of 4 bases from V and 2 bases from J, the junction contained 4 bases not matched to a gene. The CDR3 loop spans 14 amino acids. CDR1 and CDR2 (germline): SGHNT, YYREEE (reference sequence). CDR3 loop: CASSQGQDTDTQYF. The CDR3 DNA follows: TGTGCCAGCAGCCAAGGACAGGACACAGATACGCAGTATTTT. Using reference TRBV5-4 and TRBJ2-3 for the parts outside the CDR3, the full variable domain is ETGVTQSPTHLIKTRGQQVTLRCSSQSGHNTVSWYQQALGQGPQFIFQYYREEENGRGNFPPRFSGLQFPNYSSELNVNALELDDSALYLCASSQGQDTDTQYFGPGTRLTVL.

The V and J genes are TRBV24-1 and TRBJ2-7; 7 positions match TRBD2. In germline, CDR1 is KGHDR, CDR2 SFDVKD. Germline trimming cut 9 bases from V and 4 bases from J; bases unmatched to any gene: 8. The CDR3 has 13 residues. The CDR3: CATQRLGGYEQYF. DNA for the CDR3: TGTGCCACCCAACGTCTGGGGGGGTACGAGCAGTACTTC.

By share, this clone ranks as medium-sized (0.01 to 0.1%). CDR3 protein: CASGRGTTYYEQYF. DNA for the CDR3: TGTGCCAGTGGGAGGGGCACCACCTACTACGAGCAGTACTTC. This sequence joins TRBV27 and TRBJ2-7, with TRBD2 identical over 7 bases. Trimming removed 9 bases from V and 3 bases from J; junction bases left unmatched: 11. The germline V gene has CDR1 MNHEY and CDR2 SMNVEV (reference sequence). The CDR3 has 14 residues.

The chain employs TRBV28 and TRBJ2-5; 7 bases line up with TRBD1. The germline gives CDR1 MDHEN, CDR2 SYDVKM. CDR3 size: 13 residues. V was pared by 5 bases and J by 7 bases, with 7 bases of the junction left unmatched. The CDR3: CASSVGQPRTQYF. The CDR3 DNA follows: TGTGCCAGCAGTGTGGGACAGCCGAGGACCCAGTACTTC. Looking up the rest from reference TRBV28 and TRBJ2-5 gives the full variable domain: DVKVTQSSRYLVKRTGEKVFLECVQDMDHENMFWYRQDPGLGLRLIYFSYDVKMKEKGDIPEGYSVSREKKERFSLILESASTNQTSMYLCASSVGQPRTQYFGPGTRLLVL.

The rearrangement links TRBV15 to TRBJ2-1, with 10 nucleotides matching TRBD2. V was clipped by 1 base and J by 4 bases; unmatched bases: 1. CDR1 is LNHNV, CDR2 YYDKDF, per germline (reference sequence). The CDR3 extends over 15 amino acids. CDR3: CATSRASGRYNEQFF. For the CDR3, the DNA is TGTGCCACCAGCAGAGCTAGCGGGAGATACAATGAGCAGTTCTTC.

The chain carries TRBV11-3 and TRBJ1-1, with TRBD1 as a possible D gene (5 bases). The germline V gene has CDR1 SGHNT and CDR2 YENEEA. The V end lost 0 bases, the J end lost 2 bases, and 13 bases lay between the germline ends. There are 16 residues in the CDR3. The CDR3: CASSLDPFDSNTEAFF. The CDR3 DNA reads TGTGCCAGCAGCTTAGATCCATTTGACAGTAACACTGAAGCTTTCTTT.

This chain uses TRBV30 with TRBJ2-4; D is possibly TRBD2 (5 bases). Germline CDR1 is GTSNPN and CDR2 is SVGIG (reference sequence). This CDR3 has 15 amino acids. V was pared by 0 bases and J by 5 bases, with 14 bases between. CDR3 loop: CAWSVPRGQENIQYF. The CDR3 DNA reads TGTGCCTGGAGTGTACCCCGGGGTCAAGAAAACATTCAGTACTTC. The whole variable domain, remainder taken from reference TRBV30 and TRBJ2-4, is SQTIHQWPATLVQPVGSPLSLECTVEGTSNPNLYWYRQAAGRGLQLLFYSVGIGQISSEVPQNLSASRPQDRQFILSSKKLLLSDSGFYLCAWSVPRGQENIQYFGAGTRLSVL.

The chain joins TRBV19 to TRBJ1-3; no firm D call. This CDR3 region has 17 residues. Germline values: CDR1 LNHDA, CDR2 SQIVND (reference sequence). The V end was cut by 1 base, the J end by 0 bases, with 13 bases between. This chain's CDR3 is CASSIGRTGSSGNTIYF. The DNA for the CDR3 is TGTGCCAGTAGTATAGGACGCACGGGGAGCTCTGGAAACACCATATATTTT.

The chain links TRBV6-5 to TRBJ1-1; 8 nucleotides match TRBD1. The CDR3 length is 15 residues. Losses at the gene ends were 1 base for V and 1 base for J; bases not matched to a gene: 2. Germline V CDR1 and CDR2: MNHEY, SVGAGI. CDR3 protein: CASSYYGQGNTEAFF. CDR3 nucleotides: TGTGCCAGCAGTTACTACGGACAGGGGAACACTGAAGCTTTCTTT.

V gene TRBV5-1 combines with J gene TRBJ2-5; 8 nucleotides align to TRBD1. After removal of 4 bases from V and 3 bases from J, the junction contained 5 bases not matched to a gene. This CDR3 is built from 14 residues. CDR1 is SGHRS, CDR2 YFSETQ, per germline. The CDR3 coding sequence is TGCGCCAGCAGCGGGCAGACAGGGGAAGAGACCCAGTACTTC. Its protein is CASSGQTGEETQYF. The full variable domain, with the rest looked up from reference TRBV5-1 and TRBJ2-5, is KAGVTQTPRYLIKTRGQQVTLSCSPISGHRSVSWYQQTPGQGLQFLFEYFSETQRNKGNFPGRFSGRQFSNSRSEMNVSTLELGDSALYLCASSGQTGEETQYFGPGTRLLVL.

The V call is TRBV9, the J call TRBJ2-5; 14 bases match TRBD2. Germline lookup yields CDR1 SGDLS and CDR2 YYNGEE. CDR3 length: 17 amino acids. The trim removed 0 bases at V and 4 bases at J, leaving 5 bases unmatched. CDR3 sequence (DNA): TGTGCCAGCAGCGTAGGGGGACTAGCGGGAGTGGGAGAGACCCAGTACTTC. Translation gives CASSVGGLAGVGETQYF.

V gene TRBV7-2 combines with J gene TRBJ2-7; 7 nucleotides line up with TRBD1. This CDR3 has 14 residues. The ends lost 4 bases at V and 2 bases at J; junction bases unmatched: 5. Germline CDR1 SGHTA, CDR2 FQGNSA. The chain's CDR3 is CASSSYQGAYEQYF. The DNA for the CDR3 is TGTGCCAGCAGCTCCTACCAGGGGGCCTACGAGCAGTACTTC.